Following are 19 T cell receptor beta chains from one sample sequenced in a study of T cells in Graves' hyperthyroidism and ophthalmopathy. The source material, RNA transcripts, was used to amplify TCR beta CDR3 regions. First-round RT-PCR with HTBI primers amplified the TCR CDR3 region. MiXCR was run by TCRdb on the multiplex PCR reads, yielding one entry per CDR3 protein. Here the sample spans roughly 500,000 distinct CDR3 sequences, about 15% being singletons. Specimen: blood. These TCRs come from a woman under 40 with Graves' hyperthyroidism that later progressed to Graves' ophthalmopathy.

There are many counts of this clonotype. The V gene is TRBV2, the J gene TRBJ2-2; D is possibly TRBD2 (6 bases). V lost 3 bases and J 3 bases, leaving 11 bases between the germline ends. CDR3 length: 15 residues. Germline loops: CDR1 SNHLY, CDR2 FYNNEI. As DNA, the CDR3 is TGTGCCAGCAGTGATCCGGGGGAGGACACCGGGGAGCTGTTTTTT. Translated: CASSDPGEDTGELFF.

Many counts were recorded for this clonotype. The chain has TRBV29-1 and TRBJ2-1; a weak D match, TRBD1 (6 bases). CDR1 and CDR2 from the germline V gene are SQVTM and ANQGSEA. The CDR3 covers 13 residues. V lost 3 bases and J 5 bases, leaving 11 bases between the germline ends. The CDR3 DNA is TGCAGCGTTGAGGAACAGGGAGACAATGAGCAGTTCTTC. Amino acid sequence: CSVEEQGDNEQFF.

At least ten counts were recorded for this clonotype. J is TRBJ2-1 and V is TRBV2; 10 nucleotides align to TRBD2. This CDR3 spans 14 amino acids. With 7 bases clipped from V and 7 bases from J, the junction kept 7 bases outside the gene matches. Germline CDR1 is SNHLY and CDR2 is FYNNEI. The CDR3 region is CASTLDSGGNEQFF. The CDR3 nucleotides are TGTGCCAGCACCTTGGATAGCGGGGGGAATGAGCAGTTCTTC.

Many counts were recorded for this clonotype. V usage is TRBV11-3 and J usage is TRBJ2-1; no clear D gene. Trimming took off 5 bases at V and 6 bases at J, with 8 bases between the two ends. Looked up from germline, CDR1 is SGHNT and CDR2 is YENEEA. This CDR3 is 12 amino acids long. DNA for the CDR3: TGTGCCAGCAGCATCCCGGGCAATGAGCAGTTCTTC. Amino acid sequence: CASSIPGNEQFF.

This clonotype came up many times. This sequence joins TRBV6-1 and TRBJ1-2; D ambiguous. Germline V lookup: CDR1 MNHNS, CDR2 SASEGT. The CDR3 extends over 15 amino acids. Trimming shortened V by 6 bases and J by 3 bases, and 17 bases separated the two germline ends. The CDR3 sequence is CASSDGPLRDYGYTF. The DNA for the CDR3 is TGTGCCAGCAGCGACGGACCGCTCCGGGACTATGGCTACACCTTC.

In this sample, this clonotype turned up many times. V gene TRBV5-5 combines with J gene TRBJ1-6; 8 nucleotides line up with TRBD1. From germline, CDR1 is SGHKS and CDR2 YYEKEE (reference sequence). Trimming at V came to 9 bases and at J to 7 bases, leaving 3 bases not matched to a gene. The CDR3 has 12 residues. Here the CDR3 reads CATGQGNSPLHF. In DNA, the CDR3 is TGTGCCACCGGACAGGGAAATTCACCCCTCCACTTT. Using reference TRBV5-5 and TRBJ1-6 for the parts outside the CDR3, the full variable domain is DAGVTQSPTHLIKTRGQQVTLRCSPISGHKSVSWYQQVLGQGPQFIFQYYEKEERGRGNFPDRFSARQFPNYSSELNVNALLLGDSALYLCATGQGNSPLHFGNGTRLTVT.

This clonotype was observed many times. The chain uses TRBV7-2 and TRBJ2-5; TRBD1 might be the D (6 bases). V was trimmed by 5 bases and J by 5 bases, leaving 21 bases between them. Germline V gene data show CDR1 as SGHTA and CDR2 as FQGNSA. The CDR3 contains 16 residues. This chain's CDR3 is CASSTRGHSSLETQYF. CDR3 nucleotides: TGTGCCAGCAGCACTCGGGGACACTCCTCCTTGGAGACCCAGTACTTC. Based on the CDR3 plus reference TRBV7-2 and TRBJ2-5, the full variable domain is GAGVSQSPSNKVTEKGKDVELRCDPISGHTALYWYRQSLGQGLEFLIYFQGNSAPDKSGLPSDRFSAERTGGSVSTLTIQRTQQEDSAVYLCASSTRGHSSLETQYFGPGTRLLVL.

With regard to this clonotype: This may be a read error, as it is one base from a much larger clone. V is TRBV12-3 or TRBV12-4 and J is TRBJ1-2, with a weak D call TRBD1 (5 bases). Trimming removed 5 bases at V and 6 bases at J, with 25 bases between. The CDR3 covers 17 residues. The DNA for the CDR3 is TGTGCCAGCAGTCCGATCGGGGCAAGGGACCTAAACGATGGCTACACCTTC. This encodes CASSPIGARDLNDGYTF.

Ten or more counts support this clonotype. The V gene is TRBV28, the J gene TRBJ1-3; D not certain. Germline lookup yields CDR1 MDHEN and CDR2 SYDVKM. The CDR3 spans 15 residues. The V end lost 6 bases, the J end lost 0 bases, and 12 bases lay between the germline ends. The DNA for the CDR3 is TGTGCCAGCAGAATCGACGGGAACTCTGGAAACACCATATATTTT. It translates to CASRIDGNSGNTIYF.

The sample holds many counts of this clonotype. The CDR3 bases are TGTGCCAGCAGTGAAGAGGCGGGAGTGTGGAGACAGTCTCAAGTTAACACTGAAGCTTTCTTT. Protein product: CASSEEAGVWRQSQVNTEAFF. The rearrangement uses TRBV6-1 and TRBJ1-1; D is perhaps TRBD1 (5 bases). From germline, CDR1 is MNHNS and CDR2 SASEGT. The V end was cut by 1 base, the J end by 2 bases, with 29 bases between. The CDR3 totals 21 residues.

In the case of this clonotype: An end of the junction differs from the germline gene, which may be a read error. The chain recombines TRBV12-3 or TRBV12-4 with TRBJ2-1, with TRBD2 identical over 7 bases. This CDR3 spans 14 amino acids. The CDR3 loop is CASSLPSGNNGQFF. The CDR3 region has the DNA TGTGCCAGCAGTTTGCCTAGCGGAAACAATGGGCAGTTCTTC.

This clonotype was counted ten times or more. The V and J genes are TRBV2 and TRBJ1-1; TRBD1 might be the D (6 bases). CDR1 is SNHLY, CDR2 FYNNEI, per germline. The CDR3 covers 15 residues. Trimming removed 1 base at V and 6 bases at J, with 15 bases between. CDR3 sequence reads: CASSEDRVSDAEAFF. Here the CDR3 DNA reads TGTGCCAGCAGTGAAGACAGGGTATCCGACGCTGAAGCTTTCTTT. The full variable domain, completed using reference TRBV2 and TRBJ1-1, is EPEVTQTPSHQVTQMGQEVILRCVPISNHLYFYWYRQILGQKVEFLVSFYNNEISEKSEIFDDQFSVERPDGSNFTLKIRSTKLEDSAMYFCASSEDRVSDAEAFFGQGTRLTVV.

This clonotype has ten or more counts. The chain is built from TRBV7-9 and TRBJ2-7, with TRBD2 matching 9 bases. The germline gives CDR1 SEHNR, CDR2 FQNEAQ (reference sequence). Trimming took 5 bases from V and 2 from J; bases not matched to a gene: 13. The CDR3 totals 17 residues. CDR3 nucleotides: TGTGCCAGCAGCCCAGGACTAGCGCTTTCCGCCACCTACGAGCAGTACTTC. Its protein is CASSPGLALSATYEQYF.

V and J are TRBV19 and TRBJ1-1; no clear D. Germline V CDR1 and CDR2: LNHDA, SQIVND (reference sequence). V lost 5 bases and J lost 4, with 11 bases in between. This CDR3 contains 13 residues. The CDR3 is CASSEIPGTEAFF. The DNA of the CDR3 is TGTGCCAGTAGTGAAATCCCCGGCACTGAAGCTTTCTTT.

With respect to this clonotype: A junction end diverges from the germline sequence, so it may reflect a read error. This chain joins TRBV12-3 or TRBV12-4 and TRBJ1-1, with 7 nucleotides matching TRBD1. This CDR3 is 14 amino acids long. Here the CDR3 reads CASTGGLMNTEASF. CDR3 coding DNA: TGTGCCAGCACAGGGGGTCTAATGAACACTGAAGCTTCCTTT.

This clonotype was recorded many times. V and J are TRBV30 and TRBJ2-1, with D possibly being TRBD1 (6 bases). The CDR3 has 15 amino acids. V was trimmed by 5 bases and J by 0 bases, leaving 14 bases between them. Per germline, CDR1 GTSNPN and CDR2 SVGIG (reference sequence). The CDR3 nucleotides read TGTGCCTGGGGGGGCTCGCCTAGCTCCTACAATGAGCAGTTCTTC. The encoded protein is CAWGGSPSSYNEQFF. Variable domain in full (rest from reference TRBV30 and TRBJ2-1): SQTIHQWPATLVQPVGSPLSLECTVEGTSNPNLYWYRQAAGRGLQLLFYSVGIGQISSEVPQNLSASRPQDRQFILSSKKLLLSDSGFYLCAWGGSPSSYNEQFFGPGTRLTVL.

As to this clonotype: A read error is possible here, since a much larger clone lies one base away. The chain employs TRBV2 and TRBJ2-6; D may match TRBD1 or TRBD2 (5 bases each). The germline V and J ends were trimmed by 8 bases and 0 bases, with 17 bases remaining between them. The germline gives CDR1 SNHLY, CDR2 FYNNEI. The CDR3 spans 17 residues. The CDR3 loop reads CASSPWAGSSGANVLTF. CDR3 bases: TGTGCCAGCTCACCATGGGCAGGGAGCTCTGGGGCCAACGTCCTGACTTTC.

The chain links TRBV18 to TRBJ2-2; 10 bases match TRBD2. Per the germline V gene, CDR1 is KGHSH and CDR2 is LQKENI. Trimming cost V 4 bases and J 1 base; bases outside gene matches: 3. CDR3 length equals 16 residues. The CDR3 DNA sequence: TGTGCCAGCTCACTCACTAGCGGGATGAACACCGGGGAGCTGTTTTTT. It translates to CASSLTSGMNTGELFF.

The rearrangement uses TRBV6-2 or TRBV6-3 and TRBJ2-1, with D hard to call. The germline V gene has CDR1 MNHEY and CDR2 SVGEGT. CDR3 length equals 13 residues. The V end was cut by 3 bases, the J end by 8 bases, with 11 bases between. This CDR3 is CASSYISKDEQFF. In nucleotides, the CDR3 is TGTGCCAGCAGTTATATCAGCAAGGATGAGCAGTTCTTC.